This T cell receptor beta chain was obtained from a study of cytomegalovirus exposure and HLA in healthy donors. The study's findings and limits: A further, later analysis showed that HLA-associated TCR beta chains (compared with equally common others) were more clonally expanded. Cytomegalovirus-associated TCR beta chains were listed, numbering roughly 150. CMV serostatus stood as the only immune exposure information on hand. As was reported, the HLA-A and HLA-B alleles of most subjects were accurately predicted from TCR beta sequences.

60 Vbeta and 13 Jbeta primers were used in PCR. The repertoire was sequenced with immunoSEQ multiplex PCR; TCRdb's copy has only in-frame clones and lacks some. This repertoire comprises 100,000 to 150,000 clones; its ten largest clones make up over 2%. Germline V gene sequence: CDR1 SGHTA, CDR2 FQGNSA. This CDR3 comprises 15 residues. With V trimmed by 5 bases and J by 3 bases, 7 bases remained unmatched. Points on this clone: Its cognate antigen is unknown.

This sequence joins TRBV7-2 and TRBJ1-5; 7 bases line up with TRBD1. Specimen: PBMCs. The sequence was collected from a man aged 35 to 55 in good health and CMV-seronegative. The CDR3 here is CASSPRTGPNQPQHF. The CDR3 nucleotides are TGTGCCAGCAGCCCAAGGACAGGACCCAATCAGCCCCAGCATTTT.